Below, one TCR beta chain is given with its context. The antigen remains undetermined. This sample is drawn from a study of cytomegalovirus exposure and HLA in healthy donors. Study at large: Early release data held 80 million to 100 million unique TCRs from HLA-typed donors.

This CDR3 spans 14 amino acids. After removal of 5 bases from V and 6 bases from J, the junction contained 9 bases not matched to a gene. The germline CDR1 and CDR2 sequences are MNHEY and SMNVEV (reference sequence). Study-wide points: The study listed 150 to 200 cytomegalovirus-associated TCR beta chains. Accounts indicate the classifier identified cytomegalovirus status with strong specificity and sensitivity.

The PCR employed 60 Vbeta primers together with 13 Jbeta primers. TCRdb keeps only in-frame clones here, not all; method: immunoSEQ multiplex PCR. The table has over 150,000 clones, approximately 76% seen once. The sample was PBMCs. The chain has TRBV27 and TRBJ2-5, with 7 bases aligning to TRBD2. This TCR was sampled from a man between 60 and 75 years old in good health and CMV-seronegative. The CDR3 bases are TGTGCCAGCAGTCCACCGGGACTACCTCAGACCCAGTACTTC. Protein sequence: CASSPPGLPQTQYF.